This entry describes one TCR beta chain. This record belongs to a study of T cell changes during pregnancy in multiple sclerosis. CDR3 size: 15 residues. Unmatched junction bases numbered 7, after V lost 7 bases and J lost 1 base. Germline V gene data show CDR1 as MNHEY and CDR2 as SMNVEV (reference sequence). Data came from immunoSEQ multiplex PCR; TCRdb stores just in-frame clones and leaves some out. Among tens of thousands of clones, less than 95% were seen once, and the ten largest hold around 2.1%. Sequencing was performed on peripheral blood, taken in the first trimester of pregnancy. The sequence was collected from a female donor in good health, enrolled as a control in a pregnancy study. The chain links TRBV27 to TRBJ2-7; TRBD2 aligns across 10 bases. DNA for the CDR3: TGTGCCAGCAAGGAGTTTAGCGGGGGGTCCTACGAGCAGTACTTC. Translated: CASKEFSGGSYEQYF.